These 5 T cell receptor beta chains came from one sample sequenced in a study of siplizumab effects on memory and regulatory T cells (dated by TCRdb to the late 2010s). Library prep was done by the immunoSEQ multiplex PCR assay. As stored in TCRdb, this immuneACCESS dataset retains in-frame rearrangements with V and J assigned. A fraction of the clones does not appear; measured against another copy, unresolved V genes explain less than half of the discrepancy, and the remainder lacks a known reason. Here the sample has roughly 100,000 clones; approximately 90% occur a single time. The ten largest make up roughly 1% of the sample. The source material was CD4+ T cells sorted from blood. Receptors were obtained from a human donor in good health.

The rearrangement joins TRBV5-1 to TRBJ1-4; D remains ambiguous. CDR3 size: 12 residues. V gave up 4 bases and J gave up 5 bases, with 6 bases separating them. Germline V gene sequence: CDR1 SGHRS, CDR2 YFSETQ. The CDR3 DNA reads as TGCGCCAGCAGCCTGGACAATGAAAAACTGTTTTTT. Translation: CASSLDNEKLFF.

The chain couples TRBV28 to TRBJ2-5; the match to TRBD2 covers 7 bases. CDR1 is MDHEN and CDR2 is SYDVKM in the germline V gene. CDR3 length: 15 amino acids. J gave up 4 bases and V 5 bases, and 10 bases lay outside the gene matches. The DNA of the CDR3 is TGTGCCAGCAGTCAAAGCGGGGCCCTTTCAGAGACCCAGTACTTC. Its translation: CASSQSGALSETQYF.

This clone was detected only once. This chain uses TRBV11-2 with TRBJ2-1; D may be TRBD1 (5 bases). Germline V gene sequence: CDR1 SGHAT, CDR2 FQNNGV. The CDR3 loop spans 14 amino acids. Trimming took 5 bases from V and 5 from J, leaving 13 bases between them. The CDR3 is CASSPRGLNNEQFF. CDR3 in DNA: TGTGCCAGCAGCCCAAGGGGTTTAAACAATGAGCAGTTCTTC. Variable domain in full (rest from reference TRBV11-2 and TRBJ2-1): EAGVAQSPRYKIIEKRQSVAFWCNPISGHATLYWYQQILGQGPKLLIQFQNNGVVDDSQLPKDRFSAERLKGVDSTLKIQPAKLEDSAVYLCASSPRGLNNEQFFGPGTRLTVL.

The J gene is TRBJ1-1, the V gene TRBV7-9; no firm D call. The germline gives CDR1 SEHNR, CDR2 FQNEAQ (reference sequence). The CDR3 has 16 amino acids. The V end was cut by 5 bases, the J end by 0 bases, with 16 bases between. In DNA form, the CDR3 reads TGTGCCAGCAGCCGATCCCGTTCCTTGATGAACACTGAAGCTTTCTTT. This codes for CASSRSRSLMNTEAFF.

This clone was counted once. This chain joins TRBV29-1 and TRBJ2-2; TRBD1 is a possible D gene (6 bases). V lost 7 bases to trimming and J lost 4 bases, with 13 bases between them. The CDR3 is 13 residues long. Germline V gene data show CDR1 as SQVTM and CDR2 as ANQGSEA. The CDR3 DNA reads as TGCAGCGGGGGCAGGGGCAGCACCGGGGAGCTGTTTTTT. It yields the protein CSGGRGSTGELFF.